This T cell receptor beta chain was sequenced during a study of blood T cells in healthy people across ages. Findings and caveats of the study: With naive T cell percentage, TCR beta diversity showed a strong correlation. Changes in expanded clonotypes were possibly confounded, as the CMV status of donors was unknown.

Germline values: CDR1 SGHTA, CDR2 FQGNSA. This CDR3 comprises 11 residues. As for this clonotype: Its target is unknown. One end of the junction fails to match germline, which may point to a read error.

A second PCR of 7 to 11 cycles used a sample-barcoded 5' primer and a J-beta primer mix. TCRdb called the 5' RACE reads again in MiXCR, with one record for every CDR3 protein. The sample carries some 890,000 distinct CDR3 sequences, almost 30% recorded once. The same data also went into a second study, on T cells of mothers and their children. That work contributes: Related mother-child pairs showed slightly, non-significantly higher overlap than unrelated pairs.

The clonotype comes from a woman between 40 and 55 years old in good health. The chain uses TRBV7-2 and TRBJ2-7, with unresolved D. Sequenced input: blood. This CDR3 is CVSSSLGEQYF. In DNA form, the CDR3 reads TGTGTCAGCAGCTCCCTTGGGGAGCAGTACTTC.